This TCR beta chain was profiled in a study of human T cells and chemical hapten exposure (dated by TCRdb to 2020 to 2022). About the full investigation: For sensitization, 2% DPC in acetone was applied to a 2 cm by 2 cm area of upper inner arm skin. Weekly therapeutic DPC doses were additionally applied to the scalp of patients throughout the roughly 26-week study period. Patch testing on the upper back used Finn chambers containing 0.01% DPC, with scoring done after 6 days according to International Contact Dermatitis Research Group standards. The mostly female patient cohort included alopecia areata with under or over 50% scalp involvement, alopecia totalis and alopecia universalis. The libraries were sequenced as a pool, and the TCR yield per sample differed mostly because of small variations in library volumes within the pool. This study followed changes in the peripheral blood TCR repertoire in vivo during primary and secondary sensitization of alopecia patients to the hapten diphenylcyclopropenone (DPC). Blood was sampled from patients pre-sensitization (week 0) and at 2, 6 and about 24 weeks after DPC sensitization. About 27 alopecia patients gave blood for TCR sequencing at one to four time points (pre-sensitization, 2, 6 and 24 weeks). Each blood RNA sample was used to sequence both TCR alpha and TCR beta chains. Summary of the overall study and its limitations: Alopecia, a presumed autoimmune disease, was present in all patients, so the immune response of the patients might differ from that of healthy individuals. After repeated subsampling, changes were observed in the strength of the expansion versus patch-test correlation and in the threshold at which the correlation became significant. Patch test score was positively correlated with the number of PT1 expanded TCRs, with significance at thresholds 8, 16 and 32 but not at 4. DPC sensitization did not change how many TCRs were above 1 in 1000 frequency, and no evidence was found of alterations in global repertoire structure. Expanded TCRs formed significantly more large CDR3 similarity clusters than pre-sensitization or healthy control sets, consistent with antigen-driven responses.

Libraries were constructed by RACE. The sequencing machine was a NextSeq 500. During library preparation, unique molecular identifiers were attached to individual cDNA molecules so that TCRs could be counted quantitatively and reproducibly. Processing in the source paper ran as follows. Samples had a median of roughly 99,000 TCRs, with a range from roughly 23,224 to 750,000. V, J and CDR3 annotation of the TCR reads was performed with the Decombinator software suite. For PS versus PT1 abundance plots, all samples were subsampled to the same number of TCRs (28,000). TCRs were defined as expanded if absent before sensitization and observed at least eight times at the 2-week time point. TCRdb redid the processing of the public reads, applying fastp at Q25 and MiXCR, and retained in-frame beta chains. Under each unique CDR3 protein, matching rows form one entry showing the most common genes and DNA. Here the V and J calls rest on TCRdb's processing, not on the authors' analysis. For this sample there are approximately 52,000 distinct CDR3 sequences; about 10% appear just once. Less than 2% of the sample is in the top ten clones.

The time point label, read with the paper, signifies: patch test 1, 2 weeks after DPC sensitization. The sample's treatment or condition, from its label and the paper: therapeutic diphenylcyclopropenone sensitization with weekly scalp DPC. Total RNA was isolated from unfractionated whole blood collected in Tempus Blood RNA tubes. At each patch-test visit, blood was drawn before the patch test was applied. To be eligible, patients had to be aged 18 to 70, diagnosed with alopecia and judged suitable for DPC therapy, while pregnant patients were excluded. The germline V gene yields SGHAT for CDR1 and FQNNGV for CDR2. After removal of 0 bases from V and 5 bases from J, the junction retains 5 bases not matched to a gene. The CDR3 measures 15 amino acids from cysteine to phenylalanine. Only the CDR3 portion is preserved as DNA: 45 bases, with reading frame beginning at the first base. A note on this clonotype: Its antigen remains unidentified. No base quality information exists; no much larger clone differs at one position.

The sample in question was whole blood, obtained in connection with sensitization to the hapten diphenylcyclopropenone (DPC). This receptor chain uses TRBV11-2 and TRBJ2-5; 8 central bases correspond to TRBD1. The receptor was isolated from a woman in her thirties or forties with alopecia areata. Some clones in this sample may be carry-over from other donors' samples. The encoded CDR3 is CASSLDGQGSETQYF. The nucleotide sequence is TGTGCCAGCAGCTTAGACGGACAGGGTAGCGAGACCCAGTACTTC.